Below are 2 T cell receptor beta chains sequenced from a single sample in a study of shared clonotypes between healthy human individuals. Profiled with immunoSEQ multiplex PCR; TCRdb holds only in-frame clones, not every one. This table holds more than 2 million clones, approximately 96% found once. Material: naive CD4+ T cells sorted from blood. Described subset: CD45RA+ positively selected. The source of these receptors is a man aged 18 to 30 in good health.

The chain employs TRBV5-1 and TRBJ2-5; the D call may be TRBD1 or TRBD2 (6 bases each). V dropped 3 bases and J dropped 5 bases, with 14 bases sitting between them. The CDR3 extends over 14 amino acids. Germline V lookup: CDR1 SGHRS, CDR2 YFSETQ. As DNA, the CDR3 is TGCGCCAGCAGCTCCCGGGGGCTCGAGGAGACCCAGTACTTC. It is translated as CASSSRGLEETQYF.

This chain joins TRBV10-3 and TRBJ2-7; tentative D call: TRBD2 (5 bases). The CDR3 covers 13 residues. The ends were cut back, 6 bases at V and 0 bases at J, with 9 bases in the middle. Germline V lookup: CDR1 ENHRY, CDR2 SYGVKD. CDR3 DNA sequence: TGTGCCATCAGGAGCGGACCCTCCTACGAGCAGTACTTC. Protein sequence: CAIRSGPSYEQYF.